What follows describes a single T cell receptor beta chain. The data belong to a study of blood T cell repertoires in COVID-19. At the level of the study: The United States, Italy and Spain were the sources of the acute and convalescent COVID-19 samples.

How the authors handled the data: The authors estimated nucleated cell counts from reference gene primer amplification. Only in-frame clones appear in the TCRdb table, and some are missing; sequencing was by immunoSEQ multiplex PCR. That table is the source of V, J and clone size, and D and trimming were worked out from the DNA. Among roughly 100,000 clones listed, over 70% were seen once. The V and J ends lost 4 bases and 4 bases, in that order; junction bases with no gene match: 9. The length of the CDR3 is 15 residues. The germline V gene has CDR1 SGHRS and CDR2 YFSETQ. The receptor was derived from a man in his 60s with acute or convalescent COVID-19. The rearrangement uses TRBV5-1 and TRBJ2-3; 7 positions match TRBD2. The material sequenced was peripheral blood. The CDR3 region is CASSAQRGLADTQYF. The CDR3 DNA reads TGCGCCAGCAGCGCCCAGCGGGGTTTAGCAGATACGCAGTATTTT.